The 13 T cell receptor beta chains below all came from one sample that was sequenced in a study of blood T cell repertoires in COVID-19. Only in-frame clones appear in the TCRdb table, and some are missing; sequencing was by immunoSEQ multiplex PCR. The sample lists about 310,000 clones, 90% occurring once. Sequencing was done on a sample of peripheral blood. All receptors come from a woman aged 40 to 49 with COVID-19, enrolled during active disease.

The chain recombines TRBV7-2 with TRBJ1-2, with a possible D match to TRBD1 (6 bases). Germline V gene data show CDR1 as SGHTA and CDR2 as FQGNSA. The CDR3 has 15 amino acids. Deletions cut 0 bases from V and 8 bases from J, with 16 bases between. This CDR3 reads CASSLARGGGLGYTF. DNA of the CDR3: TGTGCCAGCAGCTTAGCCAGGGGCGGGGGGCTGGGCTACACCTTC.

Turning to this clone: The sample has other DNA sequences that encode this CDR3 too. The J gene is TRBJ2-7, the V gene TRBV9; 7 nucleotides align to TRBD1. The CDR3 consists of 14 residues. CDR1 and CDR2 from the germline V gene are SGDLS and YYNGEE. After removal of 0 bases from V and 2 bases from J, the junction contained 2 bases not matched to a gene. The CDR3 coding sequence is TGTGCCAGCAGCGTAGGGCAGGGGGCCTACGAGCAGTACTTC. Amino acids: CASSVGQGAYEQYF.

The chain is built from TRBV6-5 and TRBJ2-7, with D possibly being TRBD1 (5 bases). The CDR3 has 11 residues. The germline gives CDR1 MNHEY, CDR2 SVGAGI. Deletions cut 6 bases from V and 5 bases from J, with 8 bases between. The CDR3 DNA reads as TGTGCCAGCAGCCTAGGGGACGAGCAGTACTTC. Translating gives CASSLGDEQYF.

The J gene is TRBJ1-1, the V gene TRBV28; unclear D gene. The CDR3 is 14 residues long. Germline V gene sequence: CDR1 MDHEN, CDR2 SYDVKM. Trimming removed 0 bases from V and 4 bases from J, with 9 bases in between. CDR3 DNA: TGTGCCAGCAGTTTATGGGGAGTCGGCACTGAAGCTTTCTTT. Protein sequence: CASSLWGVGTEAFF.

The J gene is TRBJ2-7, the V gene TRBV14; TRBD2 aligns across 8 bases. Looked up from germline, CDR1 is SGHDN and CDR2 is FVKESK. The J segment lost 0 bases and the V segment lost 4 bases, leaving 5 bases of the junction unmatched. CDR3 length: 15 residues. The CDR3 DNA follows: TGTGCCAGCAGCCCCGAGCGGGGGCACTCCTACGAGCAGTACTTC. This translates into CASSPERGHSYEQYF.

V and J are TRBV19 and TRBJ2-7; 7 bases agree with TRBD1. The CDR3 is 14 residues long. With V trimmed by 4 bases and J by 6 bases, 9 bases remained unmatched. The V gene's germline CDR1 is LNHDA and CDR2 SQIVND (reference sequence). This CDR3 reads CASSRTGVTPEQYF. CDR3 in DNA: TGTGCCAGTAGTAGAACAGGGGTGACTCCCGAGCAGTACTTC.

The gene calls are TRBV2 and TRBJ2-1; 7 bases align to TRBD2. The length of the CDR3 is 13 residues. From germline, CDR1 is SNHLY and CDR2 FYNNEI. Trimming took 1 base from V and 15 from J; bases not matched to a gene: 9. The CDR3 protein is CASSEGAGFRLFF. For the CDR3, the DNA is TGTGCCAGCAGTGAAGGAGCGGGATTTAGGCTGTTCTTC.

A single count supports this clone. This chain links TRBV5-1 with TRBJ2-5; the match to TRBD1 covers 9 bases. Germline trimming cut 3 bases from V and 5 bases from J; bases unmatched to any gene: 8. The germline V gene encodes CDR1 SGHRS and CDR2 YFSETQ. The CDR3 has 15 residues. The CDR3 region has the DNA TGCGCCAGCAGCTCCACGGGACAGGGCGGGGAGACCCAGTACTTC. Encoded protein: CASSSTGQGGETQYF.

J is TRBJ2-7 and V is TRBV2; 7 bases align to TRBD1. Germline V gene sequence: CDR1 SNHLY, CDR2 FYNNEI. This CDR3 comprises 14 residues. Trimming removed 8 bases from V and 0 bases from J; junction bases left unmatched: 7. In nucleotides, the CDR3 is TGTGCCAGCCGAAGGTGGGACAGCTCCTACGAGCAGTACTTC. This sequence encodes CASRRWDSSYEQYF.

This clone has only a few counts. The chain is built from TRBV27 and TRBJ1-6, with a tentative D call TRBD1 (5 bases). The germline V gene encodes CDR1 MNHEY and CDR2 SMNVEV (reference sequence). The CDR3 has 18 residues. The germline V and J ends were trimmed by 5 bases and 0 bases, with 17 bases remaining between them. CDR3 nucleotide sequence: TGTGCCAGCAGTCCCCGAGGCAGGGTCAACTCCTATAATTCACCCCTCCACTTT. Its protein product is CASSPRGRVNSYNSPLHF.

The chain is built from TRBV19 and TRBJ1-5; weak D call: TRBD1 (5 bases). The CDR3 has 15 amino acids. The V gene lost 4 bases and the J gene lost 1 base, with 11 bases spanning the gap. In germline, CDR1 is LNHDA, CDR2 SQIVND (reference sequence). As DNA, the CDR3 is TGTGCCAGTAGTAATCGGGGGATGAGCAATCAGCCCCAGCATTTT. Translating it yields CASSNRGMSNQPQHF.

The CDR3 DNA follows: TGTGCCAGCTCACCAGATGTTCAGGGCTACACCTTC. It specifies CASSPDVQGYTF. V and J are TRBV18 and TRBJ1-2, with D unclear. Germline V gene lookup returns CDR1 KGHSH and CDR2 LQKENI. Between the trimmed V and J ends, which lost 2 bases and 8 bases, there was a span of 9 bases. CDR3 length equals 12 residues.

The V and J genes are TRBV7-3 and TRBJ1-6; 7 positions match TRBD1. The CDR3 extends over 15 amino acids. Unmatched junction bases numbered 4, after V lost 1 base and J lost 7 bases. CDR1 SGHTA and CDR2 FQGTGA come from the germline V gene. The CDR3 region is CASSLMRRGNSPLHF. As DNA, the CDR3 is TGTGCCAGCAGCTTAATGCGCAGGGGGAATTCACCCCTCCACTTT.